The 28 T cell receptor beta chains listed next were all sequenced from one sample in a study of T-cell reconstitution after alpha-beta-depleted transplantation in children. As it was prepared, the TCRbeta library received unique molecular identifiers. TCRdb analysed the PCR reads with MiXCR anew, one entry per CDR3 protein. Of fewer than 1 million distinct CDR3 sequences listed, 15% to 20% are singletons. The sample was PBMCs, mostly from graft donor cells, taken 360 days after TCRalphabeta/CD19-depleted stem cell transplant. The receptors were sampled from a male patient younger than 18 who had a stem cell transplant for acute lymphoblastic leukemia, so the T cells may come from the graft donor.

A remark on this clonotype: This clone may be a read error of a much larger clone one base away. The chain is built from TRBV7-9 and TRBJ1-2; the D is unclear. Germline-derived CDR1 and CDR2 are SEHNR and FQNEAQ (reference sequence). V gave up 2 bases and J gave up 1 base, with 5 bases separating them. This CDR3 has 13 residues. The CDR3, as DNA: TGTGCCAGCAGCTTATGGAATAACTATGGCTACACCTTC. It specifies CASSLWNNYGYTF.

The V gene is TRBV7-8, the J gene TRBJ2-7; 9 bases are shared with TRBD1. The CDR3 sequence is 17 residues long. The germline gives CDR1 SGHVS, CDR2 FQNEAQ. The ends lost 4 bases at V and 5 bases at J; junction bases unmatched: 15. CDR3 DNA: TGTGCCAGCAGCTCCACGGAGGGAGGACAGGGGAACCACGAGCAGTACTTC. Translating it yields CASSSTEGGQGNHEQYF. Variable domain in full (rest from reference TRBV7-8 and TRBJ2-7): GAGVSQSPRYKVAKRGQDVALRCDPISGHVSLFWYQQALGQGPEFLTYFQNEAQLDKSGLPSDRFFAERPEGSVSTLKIQRTQQEDSAVYLCASSSTEGGQGNHEQYFGPGTRLTVT.

This chain joins TRBV7-3 and TRBJ2-2; 7 bases are shared with TRBD2. CDR1 SGHTA and CDR2 FQGTGA come from the germline V gene. The CDR3 runs to 14 residues. The V gene end was trimmed by 4 bases and the J gene end by 8 bases; junction bases not matched to a gene: 7. The CDR3 DNA reads TGTGCCAGCAGCTCCTCTGGGAGGGGAGGGGAGCTGTTTTTT. Translating it yields CASSSSGRGGELFF.

This clonotype was seen a handful of times. The V gene is TRBV3-1, the J gene TRBJ2-1; possible D gene TRBD1, 7 bases. CDR1 is LGHDT, CDR2 YNNKEL, per germline (reference sequence). With 4 bases removed from V and 6 bases from J, the gap between germline ends came to 16 bases. The CDR3 is 15 residues long. CDR3: CASSPRGLGGNEQFF. The CDR3 DNA is TGTGCCAGCAGCCCCAGGGGGTTGGGGGGCAATGAGCAGTTCTTC.

The V gene is TRBV13, the J gene TRBJ2-5; D unresolved. The CDR3 loop spans 12 amino acids. The V gene's germline CDR1 is PRHDT and CDR2 FYEKMQ (reference sequence). V gave up 2 bases and J gave up 5 bases, with 6 bases separating them. For the CDR3, the DNA is TGTGCCAGCAGCTTATACGGGGAGACCCAGTACTTC. It codes for CASSLYGETQYF.

The chain employs TRBV6-4 and TRBJ2-3; 8 bases agree with TRBD2. Looked up from germline, CDR1 is MRHNA and CDR2 is SNTAGT. The V gene end was trimmed by 6 bases and the J gene end by 2 bases; junction bases not matched to a gene: 4. The CDR3 loop spans 14 amino acids. The DNA for the CDR3 is TGTGCCAGCAGGGTAGCGGGAAACACAGATACGCAGTATTTT. Amino acids: CASRVAGNTDTQYF.

This rearrangement joins TRBV27 to TRBJ2-7, with a weak D call TRBD2 (5 bases). The V gene's germline CDR1 is MNHEY and CDR2 SMNVEV (reference sequence). This CDR3 is 13 amino acids long. V gave up 5 bases and J gave up 6 bases, with 14 bases separating them. CDR3 sequence reads: CASSLSEASEQYF. For the CDR3, the DNA is TGTGCCAGCAGTCTCTCGGAGGCGAGCGAGCAGTACTTC.

The chain recombines TRBV4-2 with TRBJ1-2, with TRBD1 identical over 8 bases. There are 15 residues in the CDR3. In germline, CDR1 is LGHNA, CDR2 YNFKEQ. J was trimmed by 8 bases and V by 0 bases; bases with no gene match: 8. The CDR3 DNA sequence: TGTGCCAGCAGCCAAGATTTTCAGGGGGCGCGGGGCTACACCTTC. This codes for CASSQDFQGARGYTF.

The chain couples TRBV5-1 to TRBJ2-4, with 7 bases lining up with TRBD2. Trimming removed 2 bases from V and 0 bases from J; junction bases left unmatched: 2. Germline loops: CDR1 SGHRS, CDR2 YFSETQ. This CDR3 spans 15 amino acids. As DNA, the CDR3 is TGCGCCAGCAGCTTCGGGGGGACAGCCAAAAACATTCAGTACTTC. Its translation is CASSFGGTAKNIQYF.

The table lists this clonotype with many counts. The chain is built from TRBV9 and TRBJ2-3, with 7 bases identical to TRBD2. The germline gives CDR1 SGDLS, CDR2 YYNGEE. The length of the CDR3 is 14 residues. V lost 0 bases and J lost 3; bases outside the gene matches: 1. CDR3 protein: CASSVVGRTDTQYF. The CDR3 DNA is TGTGCCAGCAGCGTAGTCGGGAGGACAGATACGCAGTATTTT.

This clonotype has more than one count but fewer than ten. This sequence joins TRBV4-2 and TRBJ2-2, with TRBD1 matching 8 bases. The J segment lost 7 bases and the V segment lost 1 base, leaving 2 bases of the junction unmatched. The CDR3 is 14 amino acids. Per germline, CDR1 LGHNA and CDR2 YNFKEQ. Here the CDR3 reads CASSQGTGRGELFF. CDR3 nucleotide sequence: TGTGCCAGCAGCCAAGGGACAGGGCGCGGGGAGCTGTTTTTT.

The chain employs TRBV20-1 and TRBJ2-7, with 11 bases that match TRBD2. The CDR3 covers 15 residues. The trim removed 2 bases at V and 4 bases at J, leaving 7 bases unmatched. Germline V gives CDR1 DFQATT, CDR2 SNEGSKA (reference sequence). Here the CDR3 reads CSARMASGRSYEQYF. CDR3 nucleotides: TGCAGTGCTAGAATGGCTAGCGGGAGGTCTTACGAGCAGTACTTC.

This clonotype came up a few times. This rearrangement joins TRBV29-1 to TRBJ2-7; TRBD2 matches 8 bases. The CDR3 covers 13 residues. Trimming at V came to 7 bases and at J to 2 bases, leaving 7 bases not matched to a gene. Germline CDR1 and CDR2: SQVTM and ANQGSEA. Here the CDR3 reads CSARTSLPYEQYF. In nucleotides, the CDR3 is TGCAGCGCTCGGACTAGCCTCCCCTACGAGCAGTACTTC.

This chain joins TRBV12-3 or TRBV12-4 and TRBJ1-5; D gene unclear. V lost 3 bases and J 8 bases, leaving 5 bases between the germline ends. The CDR3 has 11 amino acids. The CDR3: CASSFGEPQHF. CDR3 in DNA: TGTGCCAGCAGTTTTGGGGAGCCCCAGCATTTT.

The chain has TRBV20-1 and TRBJ1-2; 9 positions match TRBD1. V lost 4 bases and J lost 3; bases outside the gene matches: 12. The CDR3 length is 16 residues. From germline, CDR1 is DFQATT and CDR2 SNEGSKA (reference sequence). The CDR3 region is CSAITGGASPDYGYTF. The CDR3 nucleotides are TGCAGTGCTATTACAGGGGGCGCGAGTCCGGACTATGGCTACACCTTC.

This rearrangement joins TRBV3-1 to TRBJ2-1, with unresolved D. The germline V gene encodes CDR1 LGHDT and CDR2 YNNKEL (reference sequence). CDR3 length: 14 residues. The V and J ends lost 1 base and 5 bases respectively, with 9 bases between them. Here the CDR3 DNA reads TGTGCCAGCAGCCAAGGGTTAGCCAACAATGAGCAGTTCTTC. As protein: CASSQGLANNEQFF.

This clonotype has a count of ten or more. The V gene is TRBV12-5, the J gene TRBJ2-7; D gene uncertain. Trimming cost V 4 bases and J 3 bases, with 4 bases left between them. Per the germline V gene, CDR1 is LGHNT and CDR2 is FRNRAP. The CDR3 extends over 11 amino acids. CDR3 sequence reads: CASGWFYEQYF. The DNA of the CDR3 is TGTGCTAGTGGTTGGTTCTACGAGCAGTACTTC.

In this sample, this clonotype turned up a few times. CDR3 in amino acids: CASSPGETRINFYNEQFF. For the CDR3, the DNA is TGCGCCAGCAGCCCGGGGGAGACCAGAATCAATTTCTACAATGAGCAGTTCTTC. V and J are TRBV5-1 and TRBJ2-1, with TRBD2 as a possible D gene (6 bases). The CDR3 has 18 amino acids. Per germline, CDR1 SGHRS and CDR2 YFSETQ. The ends were cut back, 4 bases at V and 3 bases at J, with 23 bases in the middle.

The V gene is TRBV18, the J gene TRBJ2-7; D is unclear. V was shortened by 4 bases and J by 2 bases, with 18 bases between the two germline ends. This CDR3 is 16 amino acids long. Germline V gene lookup returns CDR1 KGHSH and CDR2 LQKENI. CDR3 in DNA: TGTGCCAGCTCACACTCGAGACAAGGACGGCCCTACGAGCAGTACTTC. Amino acid sequence: CASSHSRQGRPYEQYF. The entire variable domain, with the rest obtained from reference TRBV18 and TRBJ2-7, is as follows: NAGVMQNPRHLVRRRGQEARLRCSPMKGHSHVYWYRQLPEEGLKFMVYLQKENIIDESGMPKERFSAEFPKEGPSILRIQQVVRGDSAAYFCASSHSRQGRPYEQYFGPGTRLTVT.

This clonotype was observed a handful of times. This sequence joins TRBV15 and TRBJ2-5, with 7 bases matching TRBD1. The trim removed 4 bases at V and 2 bases at J, leaving 4 bases unmatched. This CDR3 is built from 14 residues. The V gene's germline CDR1 is LNHNV and CDR2 YYDKDF (reference sequence). As DNA, the CDR3 is TGTGCCACCAGCACCCGGGACAGTCAAGAGACCCAGTACTTC. Protein: CATSTRDSQETQYF.

This clonotype occurred a few times. The genes are TRBV19 and TRBJ1-2; D uncertain. Germline V gives CDR1 LNHDA, CDR2 SQIVND (reference sequence). V lost 6 bases and J 4 bases, leaving 12 bases between the germline ends. The CDR3 length is 13 residues. CDR3 nucleotide sequence: TGTGCCAGTAGATCAGGTCTGATCTATGGCTACACCTTC. It encodes CASRSGLIYGYTF.

This chain uses TRBV6-1 with TRBJ2-2, with 10 bases identical to TRBD2. The trim removed 7 bases at V and 6 bases at J, leaving 8 bases unmatched. Germline CDR1 MNHNS, CDR2 SASEGT. This CDR3 has 15 amino acids. The CDR3 coding sequence is TGTGCCAGCAAAAGAAGCGGGAGGGCCTCCGGGGAGCTGTTTTTT. This encodes CASKRSGRASGELFF.

Only a few counts were recorded for this clonotype. This sequence joins TRBV9 and TRBJ1-2, with D possibly matching TRBD1 (5 bases). V gave up 0 bases and J gave up 4 bases, with 10 bases separating them. The CDR3 has 14 residues. Germline CDR1 reads SGDLS; CDR2 reads YYNGEE. DNA of the CDR3: TGTGCCAGCAGCGTAGCTCGGACAAGCTATGGCTACACCTTC. Translated, it gives CASSVARTSYGYTF.

This chain joins TRBV24-1 and TRBJ2-1, with D tentatively TRBD2 (5 bases). The CDR3 extends over 16 amino acids. Trimming left V 2 bases short and J 5 bases short, with 15 bases between. Germline V gene data show CDR1 as KGHDR and CDR2 as SFDVKD. DNA of the CDR3: TGTGCCACCAGTGATTCGGTACGGCGGGCCGACAATGAGCAGTTCTTC. Its protein product is CATSDSVRRADNEQFF.

This clonotype occurred a few times. The rearrangement joins TRBV4-1 to TRBJ1-3; D uncertain. The V gene lost 1 base and the J gene lost 8 bases, with 6 bases spanning the gap. The length of the CDR3 is 12 residues. Germline V lookup: CDR1 MGHRA, CDR2 YSYEKL. CDR3 residues: CASSQVRDTIYF. Here the CDR3 DNA reads TGCGCCAGCAGCCAAGTCCGGGACACCATATATTTT.

The chain uses TRBV7-3 and TRBJ2-1; the D is unclear. The germline V gene encodes CDR1 SGHTA and CDR2 FQGTGA. V was clipped by 1 base and J by 4 bases, with 11 bases between them. The CDR3 extends over 15 amino acids. CDR3 region: CASSLKFAPYNEQFF. CDR3 sequence (DNA): TGTGCCAGCAGCTTAAAATTTGCCCCATACAATGAGCAGTTCTTC.

This clonotype was detected only once. The rearrangement uses TRBV5-1 and TRBJ2-2, with 10 nucleotides matching TRBD1. After removal of 1 base from V and 6 bases from J, the junction contained 12 bases not matched to a gene. This CDR3 is built from 18 residues. The germline CDR1 and CDR2 sequences are SGHRS and YFSETQ. The chain's CDR3 is CASSLPGQGILLAGELFF. CDR3 bases: TGCGCCAGCAGCTTGCCGGGACAGGGGATATTACTAGCCGGGGAGCTGTTTTTT.

The chain has TRBV14 and TRBJ2-7, with no clear D. The length of the CDR3 is 14 residues. Per the germline V gene, CDR1 is SGHDN and CDR2 is FVKESK. Trimming took 1 base from V and 4 from J, leaving 11 bases between them. CDR3 in amino acids: CASSQGRSGYEQYF. CDR3 coding DNA: TGTGCCAGCAGCCAAGGTAGATCAGGATACGAGCAGTACTTC.